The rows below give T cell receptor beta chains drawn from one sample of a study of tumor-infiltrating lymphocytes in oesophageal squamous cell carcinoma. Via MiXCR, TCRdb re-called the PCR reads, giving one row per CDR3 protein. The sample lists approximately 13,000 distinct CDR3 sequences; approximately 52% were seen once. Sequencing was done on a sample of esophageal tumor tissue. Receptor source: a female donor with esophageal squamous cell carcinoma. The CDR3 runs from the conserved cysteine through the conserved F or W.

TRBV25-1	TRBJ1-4	CASSDQQGFTNEKLFF
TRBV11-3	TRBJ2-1	CASSLEQGGTYNEQFF
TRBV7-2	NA	CASSPHQGQGYTF
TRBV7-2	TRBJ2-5	CASSLGQGDNSPLHF
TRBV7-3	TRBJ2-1	CASSLGLAGVYNEQFF
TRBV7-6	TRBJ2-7	CASSLAPTGNSYEQYF
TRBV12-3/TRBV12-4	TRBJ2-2	CASSFSQTSEPTGELFF
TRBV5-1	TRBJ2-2	CASREGGQGNTGELFF
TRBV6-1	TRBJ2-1	CASSEARLLGGEQFF
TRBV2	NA	CASSDVTGGAMHEQYF
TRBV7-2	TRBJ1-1	CASSPIRNTEAFF
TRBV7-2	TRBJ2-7	CASRPGGGSYEQYF
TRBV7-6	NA	CASSLGSARETQYF
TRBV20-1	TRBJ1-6	CSAIYRDRLSSYNSPLHF
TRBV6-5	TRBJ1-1	CASSYSTGGHEAFF
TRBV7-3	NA	CASSLTSGGALPYNEQFF
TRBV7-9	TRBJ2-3	CASSLQGNTDTQYF
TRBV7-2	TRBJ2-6	CASSRTVLSTDTQYFGPETQYF
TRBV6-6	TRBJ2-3	CASSILLAGLFIYTDTQYF
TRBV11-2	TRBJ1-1	CASRVRDRSSSEAFF
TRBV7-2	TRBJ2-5	CASSLNPGAQETQYF
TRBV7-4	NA	CASSLRTGTSYEQYF
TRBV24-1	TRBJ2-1	CATSEVPGLSYNEQFF
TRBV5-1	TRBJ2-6	CASSSGGVGSSSGANVLTF
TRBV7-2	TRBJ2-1	CASSQQLVLLEQFF
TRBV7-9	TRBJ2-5	CASSCPDATRDQYF
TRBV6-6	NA	CASTYTGEVAKNIQYF
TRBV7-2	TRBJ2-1	CASSWRLASNHNEQFF
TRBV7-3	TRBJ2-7	CASSTPYGEQYF
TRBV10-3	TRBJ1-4	CAISAGDGEKLFF
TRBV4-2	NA	CASSQVGGRVEQYF
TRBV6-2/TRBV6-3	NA	CASSFSGRANEQFF
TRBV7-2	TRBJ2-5	CASSSLTQETQYF
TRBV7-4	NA	CASSLIPAGGYNEQFF
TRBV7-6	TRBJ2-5	CASSRDREETQYF
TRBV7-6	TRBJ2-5	CASSLGGLAGAETQYF
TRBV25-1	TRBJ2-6	CASRPPSADGANVLTF